This TCR beta chain is drawn from a study of PD-L1 blockade in urothelial cancer. As to time point: pretreatment peripheral blood. Pretreatment and on-treatment samples were taken, numbering 1 to 8 per patient. The CDR3 runs to 15 residues. J gave up 6 bases and V 1 base, and 5 bases lay outside the gene matches. The germline V gene encodes CDR1 ENHRY and CDR2 SYGVKD. Regarding this clone: Antigen: not known.

Clones were sequenced by immunoSEQ multiplex PCR, and TCRdb holds only the in-frame ones, with some missing. The data contain roughly 67,000 clones, about 90% of them singletons. The study, taken as a whole, reports: It was durable-benefit patients whose tumor-associated blood clones expanded more at 3 weeks.

This clonotype was obtained from a man in his 60s with urothelial cancer. This specimen was PBMCs, taken around atezolizumab (anti-PD-L1) treatment. J is TRBJ1-5 and V is TRBV10-3; TRBD1 matches 8 bases. CDR3 loop: CAISEWAGGGQPQHF. In nucleotides, the CDR3 is TGTGCCATCAGTGAGTGGGCAGGGGGCGGTCAGCCCCAGCATTTT.